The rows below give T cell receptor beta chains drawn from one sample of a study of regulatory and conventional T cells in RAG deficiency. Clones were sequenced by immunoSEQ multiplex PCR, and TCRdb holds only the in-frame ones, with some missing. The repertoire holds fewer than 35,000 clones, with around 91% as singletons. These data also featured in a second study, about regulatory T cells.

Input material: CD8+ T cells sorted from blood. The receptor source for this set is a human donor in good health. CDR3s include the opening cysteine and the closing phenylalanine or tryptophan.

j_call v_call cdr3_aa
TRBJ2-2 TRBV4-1 CASSQESGANTGELFF
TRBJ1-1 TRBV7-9 CASSFGGNTEAFF
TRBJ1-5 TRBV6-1 CASSEDGQGGQPQHF
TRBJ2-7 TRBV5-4 CASSHGPTYEQYF
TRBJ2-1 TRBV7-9 CASSLESGGYNEQFF
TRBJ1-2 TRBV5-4 CASSSGTSISYGYTF
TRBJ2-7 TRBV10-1 CASSDPGSYEQYF
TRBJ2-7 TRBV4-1 CASSQEVTGGADEQYF
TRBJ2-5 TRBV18 CASAVSGQETQYF
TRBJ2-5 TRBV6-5 CASSNPGEQYF
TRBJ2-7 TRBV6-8 CASSFIPYRDSLYEQYF